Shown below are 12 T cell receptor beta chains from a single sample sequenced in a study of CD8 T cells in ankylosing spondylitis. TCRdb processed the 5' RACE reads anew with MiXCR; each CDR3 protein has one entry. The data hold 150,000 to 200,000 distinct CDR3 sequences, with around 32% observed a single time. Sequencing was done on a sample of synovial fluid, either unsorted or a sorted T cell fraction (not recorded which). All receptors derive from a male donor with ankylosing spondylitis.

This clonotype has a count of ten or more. The CDR3 coding sequence is TGCAGCGTTGAACGACTAGCGGGCGAGCAGTTCTTC. Translating it yields CSVERLAGEQFF. The V gene is TRBV29-1, the J gene TRBJ2-1; 10 bases fit TRBD2. V gave up 2 bases and J gave up 10 bases; unmatched junction bases: 2. Looked up from germline, CDR1 is SQVTM and CDR2 is ANQGSEA. The CDR3 sequence is 12 residues long.

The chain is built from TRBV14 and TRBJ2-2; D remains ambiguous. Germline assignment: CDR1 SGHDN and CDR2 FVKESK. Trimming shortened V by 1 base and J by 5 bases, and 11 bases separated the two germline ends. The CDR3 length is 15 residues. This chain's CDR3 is CASSQVSLGTGELFF. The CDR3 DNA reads TGTGCCAGCAGCCAAGTCAGCCTTGGAACCGGGGAGCTGTTTTTT.

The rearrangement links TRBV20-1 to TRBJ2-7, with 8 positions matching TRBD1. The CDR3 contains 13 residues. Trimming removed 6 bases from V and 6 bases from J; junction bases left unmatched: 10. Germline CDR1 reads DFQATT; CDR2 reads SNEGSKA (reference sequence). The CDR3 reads CSAIGQGLGEQYF. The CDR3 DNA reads TGCAGTGCCATAGGACAGGGCTTGGGCGAGCAGTACTTC.

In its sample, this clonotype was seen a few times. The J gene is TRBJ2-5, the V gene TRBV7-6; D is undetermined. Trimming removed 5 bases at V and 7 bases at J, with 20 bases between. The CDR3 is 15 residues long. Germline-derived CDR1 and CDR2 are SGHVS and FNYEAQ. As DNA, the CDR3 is TGTGCCAGCAGCCCTTCACCACCGAATACCCCGACCCAGTACTTC. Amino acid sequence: CASSPSPPNTPTQYF.

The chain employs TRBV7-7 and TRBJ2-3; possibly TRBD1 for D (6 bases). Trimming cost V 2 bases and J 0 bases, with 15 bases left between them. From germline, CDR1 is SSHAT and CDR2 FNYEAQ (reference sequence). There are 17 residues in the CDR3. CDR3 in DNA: TGTGCCAGCAGCTTACAGGGGCAGGTATCTAGCACAGATACGCAGTATTTT. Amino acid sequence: CASSLQGQVSSTDTQYF.

The CDR3 here is CATSSGTGVHYGYTF. The DNA for the CDR3 is TGTGCCACCAGCAGCGGAACAGGGGTTCACTATGGCTACACCTTC. The rearrangement joins TRBV15 to TRBJ1-2; 7 bases map to TRBD1. Germline loops: CDR1 LNHNV, CDR2 YYDKDF (reference sequence). V was pared by 3 bases and J by 3 bases, with 7 bases of the junction left unmatched. The length of the CDR3 is 15 residues.

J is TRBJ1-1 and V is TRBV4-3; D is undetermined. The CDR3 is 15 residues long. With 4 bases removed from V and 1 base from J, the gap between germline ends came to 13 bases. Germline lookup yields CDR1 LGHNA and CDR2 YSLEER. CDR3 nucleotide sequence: TGCGCCAGCAGCCCAGGAGGAGGGTCGAACACTGAAGCTTTCTTT. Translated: CASSPGGGSNTEAFF.

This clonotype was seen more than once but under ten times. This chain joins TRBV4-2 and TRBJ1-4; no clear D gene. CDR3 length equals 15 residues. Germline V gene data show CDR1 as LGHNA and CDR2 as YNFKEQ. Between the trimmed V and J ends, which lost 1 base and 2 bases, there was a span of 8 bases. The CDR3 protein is CASSQVGSTNEKLFF. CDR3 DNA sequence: TGTGCCAGCAGCCAAGTAGGGTCGACTAATGAAAAACTGTTTTTT.

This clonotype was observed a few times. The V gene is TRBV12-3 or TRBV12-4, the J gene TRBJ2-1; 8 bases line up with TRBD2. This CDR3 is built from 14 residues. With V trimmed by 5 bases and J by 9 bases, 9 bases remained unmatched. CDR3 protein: CASSRLAPTSEQFF. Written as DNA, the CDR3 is TGTGCCAGCAGTCGACTAGCGCCTACGAGTGAGCAGTTCTTC.

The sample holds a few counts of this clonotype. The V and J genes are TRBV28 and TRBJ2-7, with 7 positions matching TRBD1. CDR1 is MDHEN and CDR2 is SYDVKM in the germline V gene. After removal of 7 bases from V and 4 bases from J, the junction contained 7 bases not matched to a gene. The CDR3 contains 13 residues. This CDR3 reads CASNHRGGYEQYF. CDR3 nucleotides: TGTGCCAGCAACCACAGGGGCGGGTACGAGCAGTACTTC.

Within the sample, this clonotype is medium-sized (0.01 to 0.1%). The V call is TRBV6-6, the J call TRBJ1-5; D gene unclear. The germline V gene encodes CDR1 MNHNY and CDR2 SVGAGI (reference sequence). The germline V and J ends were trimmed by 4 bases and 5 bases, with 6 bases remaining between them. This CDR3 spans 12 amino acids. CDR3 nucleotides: TGTGCCAGCAGTTCTTGGGATCAGCCCCAGCATTTT. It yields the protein CASSSWDQPQHF.

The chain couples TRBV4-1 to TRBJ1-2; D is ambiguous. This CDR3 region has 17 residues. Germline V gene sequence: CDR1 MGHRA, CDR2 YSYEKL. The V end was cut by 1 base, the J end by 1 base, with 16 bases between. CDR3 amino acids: CASSQVYLTDINYGYTF. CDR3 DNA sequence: TGCGCCAGCAGCCAAGTCTATTTAACAGATATTAACTATGGCTACACCTTC.